The 25 T cell receptor beta chains below all came from one sample that was sequenced in a study of blood T cell repertoires in COVID-19. Method: immunoSEQ multiplex PCR; TCRdb's copy keeps in-frame clones and lacks some. The sample comprises about 180,000 clones, approximately 90% of which are singletons, and about 3.9% rests with the top ten. Sequencing input: peripheral blood. These receptors all stem from a woman in her 30s with acute or convalescent COVID-19.

V gene TRBV4-2 combines with J gene TRBJ2-1; 13 bases are a match to TRBD2. Germline CDR1 LGHNA, CDR2 YNFKEQ. CDR3 size: 16 residues. With V trimmed by 4 bases and J by 7 bases, 7 bases remained unmatched. Here the CDR3 DNA reads TGTGCCAGCAGCCCCCGACTAGCGGGAGGTTTGAATGAGCAGTTCTTC. It is translated as CASSPRLAGGLNEQFF.

The sample holds a few counts of this clone. The chain is built from TRBV15 and TRBJ2-3; 12 nucleotides line up with TRBD2. V was pared by 5 bases and J by 1 base, with 1 base of the junction left unmatched. The germline CDR1 and CDR2 sequences are LNHNV and YYDKDF (reference sequence). The CDR3 runs to 15 residues. The CDR3 nucleotides read TGTGCCACCAGCCTAGCGGGAGGGGGCACAGATACGCAGTATTTT. Translation gives CATSLAGGGTDTQYF.

This clone was seen only once. The rearrangement links TRBV28 to TRBJ2-7; 8 nucleotides agree with TRBD2. J was trimmed by 6 bases and V by 2 bases; bases with no gene match: 9. The CDR3 runs 15 residues. Germline CDR1 and CDR2: MDHEN and SYDVKM. The CDR3 DNA follows: TGTGCCAGCAGTTTAACCGGGACTAGAGTCCCCGAGCAGTACTTC. Protein product: CASSLTGTRVPEQYF.

The rearrangement links TRBV6-6 to TRBJ1-4; 9 nucleotides agree with TRBD1. Per the germline V gene, CDR1 is MNHNY and CDR2 is SVGAGI (reference sequence). CDR3 size: 14 residues. V shed 5 bases, J shed 7 bases, and the junction held 5 bases outside the gene matches. This CDR3 reads CASSRDRATEKLFF. In nucleotides, the CDR3 is TGTGCCAGCAGTCGGGACAGGGCTACTGAAAAACTGTTTTTT.

Concerning this clone itself: The junction and the germline gene differ at one end; a read error may be behind it. The chain links TRBV3-1 (or the pseudogene TRBV3-2) to TRBJ2-7; maybe TRBD2 (6 bases). The germline CDR1 and CDR2 sequences are LGHDT and YNNKEL (reference sequence). The length of the CDR3 is 12 residues. The CDR3 here is CASSLGRSSANF. The DNA for the CDR3 is TGTGCCAGCAGCCTGGGGAGGAGTAGCGCGAATTTC.

The genes are TRBV7-8 and TRBJ2-5; D possibly corresponds to TRBD1 (6 bases). CDR1 SGHVS and CDR2 FQNEAQ come from the germline V gene. The V end was cut by 7 bases, the J end by 4 bases, with 16 bases between. This CDR3 has 14 residues. The CDR3 region is CASKSLGAVETQYF. The DNA of the CDR3 is TGTGCCAGCAAAAGCCTGGGGGCTGTAGAGACCCAGTACTTC.

The chain is built from TRBV11-2 and TRBJ2-3; D not certain. This CDR3 is built from 13 residues. Germline assignment: CDR1 SGHAT and CDR2 FQNNGV. The V end was cut by 7 bases, the J end by 2 bases, with 10 bases between. The CDR3 coding sequence is TGTGCCAGCACGTTTAGCTACACAGATACGCAGTATTTT. Its protein product is CASTFSYTDTQYF.

This clone was detected only once. This chain uses TRBV28 with TRBJ2-3, with D tentatively TRBD1 (6 bases). This CDR3 has 15 amino acids. The V gene lost 3 bases and the J gene lost 5 bases, with 15 bases spanning the gap. Germline V CDR1 and CDR2: MDHEN, SYDVKM. The CDR3 loop reads CASSFPAVGGDTQYF. As DNA, the CDR3 is TGTGCCAGCAGTTTCCCGGCCGTAGGGGGAGATACGCAGTATTTT.

The chain couples TRBV5-4 to TRBJ2-6; D not resolved. The CDR3 sequence is 15 residues long. Germline CDR1 is SGHNT and CDR2 is YYREEE (reference sequence). Trimming took off 0 bases at V and 4 bases at J, with 8 bases between the two ends. The CDR3 spells CASSLGSPGANVLTF. DNA of the CDR3: TGTGCCAGCAGCTTGGGTTCTCCGGGGGCCAACGTCCTGACTTTC.

V and J are TRBV9 and TRBJ1-5; D remains unclear. CDR1 is SGDLS and CDR2 is YYNGEE in the germline V gene. The CDR3 length is 13 residues. V was shortened by 3 bases and J by 4 bases, with 8 bases between the two germline ends. The DNA of the CDR3 is TGTGCCAGCAGCGAGGCGGAAAATCAGCCCCAGCATTTT. This gives the protein CASSEAENQPQHF.

This chain connects TRBV2 to TRBJ2-7, with 7 bases matching TRBD2. The CDR3 spans 13 residues. V trimming: 3 bases; J trimming: 7 bases; junction bases outside the gene matches: 6. The germline gives CDR1 SNHLY, CDR2 FYNNEI. In nucleotides, the CDR3 is TGTGCCAGCAGTGAGGGCGGGAGCGGGGAGCAGTACTTC. Amino acid sequence: CASSEGGSGEQYF.

The chain links TRBV9 to TRBJ2-5, with 7 bases fitting TRBD1. Germline V gene data show CDR1 as SGDLS and CDR2 as YYNGEE. V lost 3 bases, J lost 0 bases, and 8 bases stayed unmatched. This CDR3 has 16 amino acids. CDR3: CASSGKPGQNQETQYF. The CDR3 nucleotides are TGTGCCAGCAGCGGTAAACCGGGACAGAACCAAGAGACCCAGTACTTC.

This chain connects TRBV10-1 to TRBJ2-5; tentative D call: TRBD2 (6 bases). CDR3 size: 14 residues. Germline-derived CDR1 and CDR2 are WNHNN and SYGVQD (reference sequence). Between the trimmed V and J ends, which lost 0 bases and 7 bases, there was a span of 12 bases. The CDR3 here is CASSESIAGGTQYF. Here the CDR3 DNA reads TGCGCCAGCAGTGAGTCGATTGCCGGGGGGACCCAGTACTTC.

This sequence joins TRBV29-1 and TRBJ2-1; possibly TRBD2 for D (5 bases). Germline V gene lookup returns CDR1 SQVTM and CDR2 ANQGSEA. The CDR3 extends over 16 amino acids. The ends were cut back, 1 base at V and 1 base at J, with 14 bases in the middle. The CDR3: CSVEGRKRKSYNEQFF. CDR3 DNA sequence: TGCAGCGTTGAAGGTAGGAAGCGGAAATCCTACAATGAGCAGTTCTTC.

A few counts support this clone. The chain recombines TRBV11-3 with TRBJ1-6; D is perhaps TRBD1 (6 bases). CDR3 length: 14 amino acids. From germline, CDR1 is SGHNT and CDR2 YENEEA. V lost 4 bases and J 10 bases, leaving 14 bases between the germline ends. The DNA of the CDR3 is TGTGCCAGCAGCTCGGACAGCTCGCGATCACCCCTCCACTTT. It yields the protein CASSSDSSRSPLHF.

The chain is built from TRBV4-1 and TRBJ2-2; D uncertain. The germline V gene has CDR1 MGHRA and CDR2 YSYEKL. The CDR3 loop spans 14 amino acids. Between the trimmed V and J ends, which lost 2 bases and 4 bases, there was a span of 8 bases. CDR3 region: CASSQISSTGELFF. The CDR3 DNA sequence: TGCGCCAGCAGCCAAATTTCGAGCACCGGGGAGCTGTTTTTT.

This chain joins TRBV7-9 and TRBJ1-2, with D possibly matching TRBD1 (6 bases). The CDR3 covers 14 residues. Germline-derived CDR1 and CDR2 are SEHNR and FQNEAQ (reference sequence). The germline V and J ends were trimmed by 4 bases and 4 bases, with 13 bases remaining between them. The CDR3 nucleotides are TGTGCCAGCAGCTCCCAGGGGATTACCTATGGCTACACCTTC. Encoded protein: CASSSQGITYGYTF.

This clone came up once. Written as DNA, the CDR3 is TGCGCCAGCCAGTCCTTCGCGGGGACCGGGGAGCTGTTTTTT. This codes for CASQSFAGTGELFF. The chain employs TRBV5-1 and TRBJ2-2; possible D gene TRBD2, 6 bases. CDR1 SGHRS and CDR2 YFSETQ come from the germline V gene. The CDR3 contains 14 residues. Trimming took off 7 bases at V and 5 bases at J, with 15 bases between the two ends.

The genes are TRBV29-1 and TRBJ2-2; 10 bases align to TRBD2. V lost 7 bases to trimming and J lost 4 bases; unmatched junction nucleotides: 6. CDR3 length: 14 residues. Germline-derived CDR1 and CDR2 are SQVTM and ANQGSEA. CDR3 protein: CSATSGVATGELFF. The CDR3, as DNA: TGCAGCGCAACTAGCGGGGTGGCCACCGGGGAGCTGTTTTTT.

The chain is built from TRBV5-1 and TRBJ2-2, with TRBD2 identical over 7 bases. The CDR3 runs 17 residues. The trim removed 5 bases at V and 1 base at J, leaving 11 bases unmatched. From germline, CDR1 is SGHRS and CDR2 YFSETQ. The chain's CDR3 is CASSFWFLAENTGELFF. In DNA form, the CDR3 reads TGCGCCAGCAGTTTCTGGTTCCTAGCGGAGAACACCGGGGAGCTGTTTTTT.

This clone occurred once. The chain links TRBV7-8 to TRBJ2-3; no clear D. The CDR3 has 16 amino acids. V shed 5 bases and J shed 2 bases, with 17 bases lying between them. Germline CDR1 reads SGHVS; CDR2 reads FQNEAQ. CDR3 DNA: TGTGCCAGCAGCCCCCCCGGCGGAACGCACACAGATACGCAGTATTTT. This translates into CASSPPGGTHTDTQYF.

The chain recombines TRBV19 with TRBJ2-1; 8 nucleotides line up with TRBD1. The CDR3 totals 15 residues. Germline CDR1 is LNHDA and CDR2 is SQIVND (reference sequence). With 5 bases clipped from V and 7 bases from J, the junction kept 10 bases outside the gene matches. CDR3 region: CASSPKLRTGNEQFF. The CDR3, as DNA: TGTGCCAGTAGTCCCAAATTGAGGACAGGGAATGAGCAGTTCTTC.

The chain joins TRBV5-1 to TRBJ2-5; D gene unclear. Germline loops: CDR1 SGHRS, CDR2 YFSETQ. The CDR3 is 13 amino acids. V lost 6 bases, J lost 4 bases, and 13 bases lay in between. CDR3 nucleotides: TGCGCCAGCACCCAGGCAGATAGAGAGACCCAGTACTTC. Encoded protein: CASTQADRETQYF. The variable domain in full, completed from reference TRBV5-1 and TRBJ2-5, reads KAGVTQTPRYLIKTRGQQVTLSCSPISGHRSVSWYQQTPGQGLQFLFEYFSETQRNKGNFPGRFSGRQFSNSRSEMNVSTLELGDSALYLCASTQADRETQYFGPGTRLLVL.

The V and J genes are TRBV4-1 and TRBJ2-1; 7 bases line up with TRBD2. The CDR3 runs 17 residues. CDR1 and CDR2 from the germline V gene are MGHRA and YSYEKL. Trimming cost V 0 bases and J 5 bases; bases outside gene matches: 10. CDR3 DNA: TGCGCCAGCAGCCAAGATCTTGGCAAGCGGGGTGACAATGAGCAGTTCTTC. The encoded protein is CASSQDLGKRGDNEQFF.

The chain joins TRBV28 to TRBJ2-7; D uncertain. V lost 3 bases and J 1 base, leaving 7 bases between the germline ends. Germline values: CDR1 MDHEN, CDR2 SYDVKM. The CDR3 loop spans 13 amino acids. The CDR3 spells CASSFLGSYEQYF. The CDR3, as DNA: TGTGCCAGCAGTTTCCTAGGTTCCTACGAGCAGTACTTC.